This passage covers 26 T cell receptor beta chains from one sample sequenced in a study of CD8 T cells in Susac syndrome. Reverse transcription of about 0.5 to 1 ug RNA was performed with random hexamers. TCRdb recomputed calls from the immunoSEQ multiplex PCR reads with MiXCR, one row per CDR3 protein. This sample carries fewer than 80,000 distinct CDR3 sequences, roughly 95% of them seen once, and the ten largest clones take about 0.52%. The specimen sequenced was CD8+ T cells from PBMCs. The receptors come from a human donor with Susac syndrome.

The chain carries TRBV9 and TRBJ2-2; D is undetermined. The CDR3 loop spans 11 amino acids. Trimming took 3 bases from V and 7 from J, leaving 4 bases between them. Per the germline V gene, CDR1 is SGDLS and CDR2 is YYNGEE. Here the CDR3 DNA reads TGTGCCAGCAGCGAATACGGGGAGCTGTTTTTT. Its protein product is CASSEYGELFF.

This sequence joins TRBV9 and TRBJ2-7; D is unclear. The germline CDR1 and CDR2 sequences are SGDLS and YYNGEE. This CDR3 is 14 amino acids long. V lost 0 bases and J lost 3, with 10 bases in between. The CDR3: CASSVDKVGYEQYF. CDR3 sequence (DNA): TGTGCCAGCAGCGTAGATAAAGTGGGCTACGAGCAGTACTTC.

This clonotype occurred once. The gene calls are TRBV20-1 and TRBJ1-2, with D uncertain. This CDR3 spans 14 amino acids. Germline V gene sequence: CDR1 DFQATT, CDR2 SNEGSKA (reference sequence). The V end was cut by 2 bases, the J end by 8 bases, with 18 bases between. The CDR3 spells CSARKQLGVDGYTF. The CDR3 DNA follows: TGCAGTGCTAGAAAGCAACTGGGAGTAGACGGCTACACCTTC.

The V and J genes are TRBV30 and TRBJ1-2, with 7 bases identical to TRBD1. The germline gives CDR1 GTSNPN, CDR2 SVGIG (reference sequence). The CDR3 covers 13 residues. V shed 8 bases, J shed 3 bases, and the junction held 9 bases outside the gene matches. CDR3 bases: TGTGCCCAACACGACAGGGAGGACTATGGCTACACCTTC. Translating it yields CAQHDREDYGYTF.

The chain has TRBV5-6 and TRBJ1-3; D uncertain. This CDR3 region has 13 residues. V was cut by 2 bases and J by 6 bases, with 9 bases left in between. CDR1 and CDR2 from the germline V gene are SGHDT and YYEEEE. The CDR3 sequence: CASSFSTINTIYF. DNA for the CDR3: TGTGCCAGCAGCTTCTCCACGATAAACACCATATATTTT.

The chain links TRBV7-8 to TRBJ2-1; D not certain. CDR1 is SGHVS and CDR2 is FQNEAQ in the germline V gene. The CDR3 spans 12 residues. The germline V and J ends were trimmed by 5 bases and 9 bases, with 11 bases remaining between them. The CDR3 is CASSIKWVEQFF. The CDR3 DNA reads TGTGCCAGCAGCATCAAGTGGGTTGAGCAGTTCTTC.

This clonotype was recorded only once. The rearrangement links TRBV10-3 to TRBJ2-2; D is possibly TRBD2 (6 bases). Trimming removed 9 bases at V and 3 bases at J, with 8 bases between. The CDR3 covers 12 residues. Germline V gene sequence: CDR1 ENHRY, CDR2 SYGVKD. This CDR3 reads CAMGLDTGELFF. CDR3 sequence (DNA): TGTGCCATGGGACTGGACACCGGGGAGCTGTTTTTT.

V usage is TRBV27 and J usage is TRBJ2-2, with 10 bases that match TRBD1. Germline V gives CDR1 MNHEY, CDR2 SMNVEV (reference sequence). V shed 6 bases, J shed 7 bases, and the junction held 5 bases outside the gene matches. The CDR3 length is 14 residues. Here the CDR3 DNA reads TGTGCCAGCAGGGACAGGGGGAATAACGGGGAGCTGTTTTTT. Protein product: CASRDRGNNGELFF.

V is TRBV30 and J is TRBJ1-2; 11 nucleotides line up with TRBD1. The germline gives CDR1 GTSNPN, CDR2 SVGIG (reference sequence). V was pared by 7 bases and J by 8 bases, with 6 bases of the junction left unmatched. The CDR3 consists of 12 residues. The CDR3 sequence: CASTGTGGGYTF. DNA of the CDR3: TGTGCCTCCACAGGGACAGGGGGAGGCTACACCTTC.

This chain links TRBV6-2 or TRBV6-3 with TRBJ2-7; tentatively, D is TRBD1 or TRBD2 (6 bases each). V dropped 6 bases and J dropped 2 bases, with 17 bases sitting between them. Per the germline V gene, CDR1 is MNHEY and CDR2 is SVGEGT. This CDR3 is built from 15 residues. CDR3 sequence (DNA): TGTGCCAGCAGCTCCGGACAGTGGGAGGCCTACGAGCAGTACTTC. It yields the protein CASSSGQWEAYEQYF.

The chain links TRBV19 to TRBJ2-2; D unclear. The germline V and J ends were trimmed by 7 bases and 0 bases, with 6 bases remaining between them. Germline CDR1 is LNHDA and CDR2 is SQIVND (reference sequence). There are 13 residues in the CDR3. CDR3 loop: CASIRSNTGELFF. The CDR3 nucleotides read TGTGCCAGTATCAGGTCGAACACCGGGGAGCTGTTTTTT.

This clonotype appeared a few times. V is TRBV14 and J is TRBJ2-1; 7 bases are a match to TRBD2. After removal of 0 bases from V and 4 bases from J, the junction contained 12 bases not matched to a gene. The CDR3 length is 18 residues. Germline V gene data show CDR1 as SGHDN and CDR2 as FVKESK. CDR3 nucleotides: TGTGCCAGCAGCCAAGAAGGTTACGGGAGCGGGGAATACAATGAGCAGTTCTTC. This codes for CASSQEGYGSGEYNEQFF.

The V gene is TRBV18, the J gene TRBJ2-1; 7 nucleotides agree with TRBD1. This CDR3 has 16 residues. The germline V gene has CDR1 KGHSH and CDR2 LQKENI. Trimming at V came to 3 bases and at J to 0 bases, leaving 5 bases not matched to a gene. This CDR3 is CASSPRGQVSYNEQFF. As DNA, the CDR3 is TGTGCCAGCTCACCGAGAGGACAGGTCTCCTACAATGAGCAGTTCTTC.

The V call is TRBV20-1, the J call TRBJ1-1; D is ambiguous. Germline CDR1 DFQATT, CDR2 SNEGSKA (reference sequence). There are 14 residues in the CDR3. V lost 0 bases, J lost 4 bases, and 12 bases lay in between. The CDR3 protein is CSARDWGFGTEAFF. For the CDR3, the DNA is TGCAGTGCTAGAGATTGGGGTTTTGGCACTGAAGCTTTCTTT.

The V gene is TRBV11-2, the J gene TRBJ1-2, with a possible D match to TRBD1 (5 bases). This CDR3 region has 12 residues. The germline CDR1 and CDR2 sequences are SGHAT and FQNNGV. V was shortened by 5 bases and J by 5 bases, with 9 bases between the two germline ends. CDR3 amino acids: CASSGQGYGYTF. DNA of the CDR3: TGTGCCAGCAGCGGGCAGGGATATGGCTACACCTTC.

The chain recombines TRBV9 with TRBJ1-5; D remains unclear. V lost 0 bases, J lost 2 bases, and 6 bases lay in between. Germline CDR1 SGDLS, CDR2 YYNGEE. The CDR3 spans 14 residues. CDR3 coding DNA: TGTGCCAGCAGCGTAGGGCCACGCAATCAGCCCCAGCATTTT. It specifies CASSVGPRNQPQHF.

The rearrangement joins TRBV20-1 to TRBJ2-5; the match to TRBD2 covers 8 bases. The germline V gene encodes CDR1 DFQATT and CDR2 SNEGSKA (reference sequence). The junction had 8 bases not matched to a gene; V was cut back by 3 bases and J by 5 bases. This CDR3 is built from 14 residues. The CDR3 coding sequence is TGCAGTGCTAGTAAACGGGGGGGATGGGAGACCCAGTACTTC. This encodes CSASKRGGWETQYF.

The chain combines TRBV2 with TRBJ1-3; perhaps TRBD1 as D (6 bases). CDR3 length: 15 amino acids. From germline, CDR1 is SNHLY and CDR2 FYNNEI. With 10 bases removed from V and 0 bases from J, the gap between germline ends came to 16 bases. The CDR3 region has the DNA TGTGCCATCGCGGACAGCTTGATCTCTGGAAACACCATATATTTT. Translating it yields CAIADSLISGNTIYF.

The rearrangement links TRBV29-1 to TRBJ2-7, with D unclear. The length of the CDR3 is 13 residues. V gave up 5 bases and J gave up 5 bases, with 16 bases separating them. Germline CDR1 is SQVTM and CDR2 is ANQGSEA. The chain's CDR3 is CSVSLDWGHEQYF. The DNA for the CDR3 is TGCAGCGTTTCCCTCGACTGGGGTCACGAGCAGTACTTC.

The rearrangement links TRBV20-1 to TRBJ2-1, with 8 nucleotides matching TRBD2. CDR1 is DFQATT and CDR2 is SNEGSKA in the germline V gene (reference sequence). The ends lost 5 bases at V and 8 bases at J; junction bases unmatched: 8. CDR3 length: 13 residues. CDR3 bases: TGCAGTGCTGGGGCGGGGGGTGGTGATGAGCAGTTCTTC. Protein: CSAGAGGGDEQFF.

V is TRBV28 and J is TRBJ1-3; D is unresolved. Trimming removed 6 bases from V and 0 bases from J, with 15 bases in between. Germline V gene sequence: CDR1 MDHEN, CDR2 SYDVKM. CDR3 length: 16 amino acids. This CDR3 reads CASSPPDTFSGNTIYF. DNA for the CDR3: TGTGCCAGCAGCCCCCCCGACACCTTCTCTGGAAACACCATATATTTT.

The count of this clonotype is one. The rearrangement uses TRBV6-1 and TRBJ2-2, with TRBD2 as a possible D gene (6 bases). Germline V lookup: CDR1 MNHNS, CDR2 SASEGT. There are 14 residues in the CDR3. The V end lost 7 bases, the J end lost 4 bases, and 13 bases lay between the germline ends. The CDR3 nucleotides read TGTGCCAGCAAGGCGGGGCGAGGCACCGGGGAGCTGTTTTTT. Translated: CASKAGRGTGELFF.

The CDR3 coding sequence is TGTGCCAGCAGTGAGTCACTGCTGCTCCACTTT. This gives the protein CASSESLLLHF. The gene calls are TRBV25-1 and TRBJ1-6; D is undetermined. This CDR3 contains 11 residues. Looked up from germline, CDR1 is MGHDK and CDR2 is SYGVNS. The germline V and J ends were trimmed by 3 bases and 16 bases, with 10 bases remaining between them.

V gene TRBV5-4 combines with J gene TRBJ2-5; D is possibly TRBD2 (7 bases). This CDR3 region has 17 residues. Germline CDR1 SGHNT, CDR2 YYREEE (reference sequence). V shed 1 base and J shed 1 base, with 17 bases lying between them. Written as DNA, the CDR3 is TGTGCCAGCAGCTTGTCTGGCGGGGGCGCCCCCCAAGAGACCCAGTACTTC. This codes for CASSLSGGGAPQETQYF.

This clonotype was seen once. The junction departs from the called germline gene at one end, perhaps through a read error. The chain employs TRBV16 and TRBJ1-1; D gene ambiguous. There are 15 residues in the CDR3. Germline CDR1 is KGHSY and CDR2 is FQNENV. The CDR3: CASSQLGPTNTEAFF. The CDR3 DNA is TGTGCCAGCAGCCAATTAGGGCCGACAAACACTGAAGCCTTCTTT.

V and J are TRBV20-1 and TRBJ1-1, with a possible D match to TRBD1 (5 bases). The germline CDR1 and CDR2 sequences are DFQATT and SNEGSKA (reference sequence). This CDR3 region has 10 residues. V dropped 3 bases and J dropped 11 bases, with 10 bases sitting between them. CDR3: CSARGDEAFF. CDR3 nucleotide sequence: TGCAGTGCTAGGGGGGATGAGGCTTTCTTT.